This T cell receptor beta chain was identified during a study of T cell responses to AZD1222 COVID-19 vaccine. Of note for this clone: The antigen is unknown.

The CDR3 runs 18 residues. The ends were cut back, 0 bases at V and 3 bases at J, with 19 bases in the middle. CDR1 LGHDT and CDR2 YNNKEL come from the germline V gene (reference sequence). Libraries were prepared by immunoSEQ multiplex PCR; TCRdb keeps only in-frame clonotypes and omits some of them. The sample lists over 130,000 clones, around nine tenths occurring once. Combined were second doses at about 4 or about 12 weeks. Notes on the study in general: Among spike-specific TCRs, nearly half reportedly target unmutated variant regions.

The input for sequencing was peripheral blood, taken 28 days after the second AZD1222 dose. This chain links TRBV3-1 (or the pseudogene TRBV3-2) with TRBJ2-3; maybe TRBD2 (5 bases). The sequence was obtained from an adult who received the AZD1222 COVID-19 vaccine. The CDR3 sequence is CASSQDPGVGVGTDTQYF. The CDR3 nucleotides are TGTGCCAGCAGCCAAGATCCGGGCGTGGGAGTTGGGACAGATACGCAGTATTTT.